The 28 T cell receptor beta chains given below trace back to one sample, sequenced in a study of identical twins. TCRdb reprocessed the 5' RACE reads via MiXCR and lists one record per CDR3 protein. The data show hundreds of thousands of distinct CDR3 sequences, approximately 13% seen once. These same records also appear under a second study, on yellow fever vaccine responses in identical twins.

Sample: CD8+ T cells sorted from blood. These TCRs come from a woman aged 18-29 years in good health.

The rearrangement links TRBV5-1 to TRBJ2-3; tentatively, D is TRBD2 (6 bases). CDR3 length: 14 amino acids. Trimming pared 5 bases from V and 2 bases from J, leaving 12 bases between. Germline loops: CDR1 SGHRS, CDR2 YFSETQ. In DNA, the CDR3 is TGCGCCAGCAGACTAGCCAACGACACAGATACGCAGTATTTT. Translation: CASRLANDTDTQYF.

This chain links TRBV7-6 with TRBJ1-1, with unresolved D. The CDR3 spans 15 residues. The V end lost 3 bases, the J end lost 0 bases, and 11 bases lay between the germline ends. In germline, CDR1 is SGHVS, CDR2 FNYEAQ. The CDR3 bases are TGTGCCAGCAGCTTTGGGAGAACTTTGAACACTGAAGCTTTCTTT. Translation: CASSFGRTLNTEAFF.

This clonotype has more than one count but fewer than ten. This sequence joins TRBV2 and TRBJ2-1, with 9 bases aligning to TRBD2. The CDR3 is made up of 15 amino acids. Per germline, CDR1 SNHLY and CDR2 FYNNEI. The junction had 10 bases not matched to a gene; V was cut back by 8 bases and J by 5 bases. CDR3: CASPRGVAGDNEQFF. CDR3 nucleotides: TGTGCCAGCCCAAGGGGGGTAGCGGGGGACAATGAGCAGTTCTTC.

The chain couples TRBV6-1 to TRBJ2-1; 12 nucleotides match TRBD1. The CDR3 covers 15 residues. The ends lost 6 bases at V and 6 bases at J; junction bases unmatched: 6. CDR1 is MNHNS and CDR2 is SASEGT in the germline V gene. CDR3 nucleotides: TGTGCCAGCAGGCCGGGACAGGGGGCGGTCAATGAGCAGTTCTTC. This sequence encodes CASRPGQGAVNEQFF.

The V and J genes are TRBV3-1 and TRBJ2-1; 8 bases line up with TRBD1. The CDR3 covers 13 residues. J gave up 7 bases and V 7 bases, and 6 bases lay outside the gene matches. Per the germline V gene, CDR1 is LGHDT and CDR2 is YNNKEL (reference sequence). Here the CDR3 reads CASTTGGWNEQFF. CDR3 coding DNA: TGTGCCAGCACAACAGGGGGTTGGAATGAGCAGTTCTTC.

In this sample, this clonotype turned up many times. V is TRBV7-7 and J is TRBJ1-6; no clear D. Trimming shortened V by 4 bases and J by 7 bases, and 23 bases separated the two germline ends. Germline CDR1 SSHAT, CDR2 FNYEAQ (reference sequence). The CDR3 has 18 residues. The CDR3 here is CASSSRQLRARINSPLHF. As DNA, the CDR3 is TGTGCCAGCAGCTCAAGGCAGTTGAGAGCCCGTATAAATTCACCCCTCCACTTT.

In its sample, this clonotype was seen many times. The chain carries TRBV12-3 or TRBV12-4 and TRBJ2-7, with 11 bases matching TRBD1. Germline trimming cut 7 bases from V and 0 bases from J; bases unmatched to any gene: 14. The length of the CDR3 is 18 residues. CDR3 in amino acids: CASIPGDRGSPSSYEQYV. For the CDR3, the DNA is TGTGCCAGCATCCCGGGGGACAGGGGGTCCCCTAGCTCCTACGAGCAGTACGTC.

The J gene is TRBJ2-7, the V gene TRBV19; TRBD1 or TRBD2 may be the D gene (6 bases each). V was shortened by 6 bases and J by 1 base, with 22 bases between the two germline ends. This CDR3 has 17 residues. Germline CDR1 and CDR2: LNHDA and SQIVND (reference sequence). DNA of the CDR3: TGTGCCAGTAGCCCGGGGGCCCGGCAGAGCTTTTCCTACGAGCAGTACTTC. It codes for CASSPGARQSFSYEQYF.

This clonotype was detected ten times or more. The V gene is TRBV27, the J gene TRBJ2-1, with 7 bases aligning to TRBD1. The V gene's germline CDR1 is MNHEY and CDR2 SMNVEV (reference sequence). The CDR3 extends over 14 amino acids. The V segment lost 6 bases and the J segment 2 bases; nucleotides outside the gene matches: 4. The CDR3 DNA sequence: TGTGCCAGCAGCCCAACAGGGGCCTACAATGAGCAGTTCTTC. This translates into CASSPTGAYNEQFF.

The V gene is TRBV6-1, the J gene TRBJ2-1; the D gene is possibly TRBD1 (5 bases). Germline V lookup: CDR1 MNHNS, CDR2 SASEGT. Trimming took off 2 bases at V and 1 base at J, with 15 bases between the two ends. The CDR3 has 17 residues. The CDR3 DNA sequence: TGTGCCAGCAGTGAAAAGGTGGCAGGGCAATCCTACAATGAGCAGTTCTTC. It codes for CASSEKVAGQSYNEQFF.

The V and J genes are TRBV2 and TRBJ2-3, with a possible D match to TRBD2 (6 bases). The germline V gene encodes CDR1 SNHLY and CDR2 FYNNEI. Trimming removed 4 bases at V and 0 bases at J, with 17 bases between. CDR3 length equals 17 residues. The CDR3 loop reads CASSGNSGTSSTDTQYF. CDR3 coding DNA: TGTGCCAGCAGTGGTAATAGCGGCACATCTAGCACAGATACGCAGTATTTT.

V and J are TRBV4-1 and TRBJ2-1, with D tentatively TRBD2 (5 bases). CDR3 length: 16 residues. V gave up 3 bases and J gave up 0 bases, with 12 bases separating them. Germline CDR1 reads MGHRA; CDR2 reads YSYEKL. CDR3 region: CASSHPKGSSYNEQFF. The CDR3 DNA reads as TGCGCCAGCAGCCACCCTAAAGGGAGCTCCTACAATGAGCAGTTCTTC.

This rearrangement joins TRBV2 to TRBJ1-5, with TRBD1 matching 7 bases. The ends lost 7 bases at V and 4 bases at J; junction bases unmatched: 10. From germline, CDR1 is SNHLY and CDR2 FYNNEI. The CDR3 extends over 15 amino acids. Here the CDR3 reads CASTLATGANQPQHF. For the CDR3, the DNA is TGTGCCAGCACCCTCGCAACAGGGGCAAATCAGCCCCAGCATTTT. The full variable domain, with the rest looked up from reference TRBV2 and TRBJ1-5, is EPEVTQTPSHQVTQMGQEVILRCVPISNHLYFYWYRQILGQKVEFLVSFYNNEISEKSEIFDDQFSVERPDGSNFTLKIRSTKLEDSAMYFCASTLATGANQPQHFGDGTRLSIL.

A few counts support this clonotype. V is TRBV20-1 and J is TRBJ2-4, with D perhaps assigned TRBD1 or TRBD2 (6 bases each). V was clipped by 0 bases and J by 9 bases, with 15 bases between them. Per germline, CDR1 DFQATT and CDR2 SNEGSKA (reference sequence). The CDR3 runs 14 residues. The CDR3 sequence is CSARDTWGDTIQYF. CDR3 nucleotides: TGCAGTGCTAGAGATACTTGGGGGGACACCATTCAGTACTTC.

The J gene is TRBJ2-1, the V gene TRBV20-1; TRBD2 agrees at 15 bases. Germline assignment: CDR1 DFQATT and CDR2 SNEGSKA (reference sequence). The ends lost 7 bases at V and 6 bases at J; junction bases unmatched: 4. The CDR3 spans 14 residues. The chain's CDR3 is CSGTSGRASNEQFF. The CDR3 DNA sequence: TGCAGTGGGACTAGCGGGAGGGCCTCCAATGAGCAGTTCTTC.

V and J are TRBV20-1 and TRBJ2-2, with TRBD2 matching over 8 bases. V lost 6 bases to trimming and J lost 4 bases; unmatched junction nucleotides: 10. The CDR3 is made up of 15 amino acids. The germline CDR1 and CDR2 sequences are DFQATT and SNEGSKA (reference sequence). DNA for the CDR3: TGCAGTGCCTCGGTGGAGCGGGGGAGCACCGGGGAGCTGTTTTTT. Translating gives CSASVERGSTGELFF.

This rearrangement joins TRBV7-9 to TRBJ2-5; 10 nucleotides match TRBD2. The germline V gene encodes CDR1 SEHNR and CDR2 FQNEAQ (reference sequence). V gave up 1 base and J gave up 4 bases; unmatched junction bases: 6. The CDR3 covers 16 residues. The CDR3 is CASSLGPSGSRETQYF. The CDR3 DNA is TGTGCCAGCAGCTTAGGGCCTAGCGGGAGTCGAGAGACCCAGTACTTC.

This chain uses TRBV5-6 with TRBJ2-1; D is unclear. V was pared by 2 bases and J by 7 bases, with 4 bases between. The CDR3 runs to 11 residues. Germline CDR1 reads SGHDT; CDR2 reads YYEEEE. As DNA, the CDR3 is TGTGCCAGCAGCTTTTTAAATGAGCAGTTCTTC. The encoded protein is CASSFLNEQFF.

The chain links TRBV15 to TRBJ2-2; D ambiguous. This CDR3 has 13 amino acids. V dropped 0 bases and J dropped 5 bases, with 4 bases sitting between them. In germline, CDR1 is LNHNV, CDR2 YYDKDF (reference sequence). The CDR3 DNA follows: TGTGCCACCAGCAGAGATAGAACCGGGGAGCTGTTTTTT. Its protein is CATSRDRTGELFF.

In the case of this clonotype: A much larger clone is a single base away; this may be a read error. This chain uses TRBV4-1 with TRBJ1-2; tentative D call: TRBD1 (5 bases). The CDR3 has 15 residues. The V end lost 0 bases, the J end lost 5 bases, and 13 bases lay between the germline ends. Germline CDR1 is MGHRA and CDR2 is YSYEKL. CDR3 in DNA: TGCGCCAGCAGCCAAGAGGTCAGCAGGGTATATGGCTACACCTTC. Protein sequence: CASSQEVSRVYGYTF.

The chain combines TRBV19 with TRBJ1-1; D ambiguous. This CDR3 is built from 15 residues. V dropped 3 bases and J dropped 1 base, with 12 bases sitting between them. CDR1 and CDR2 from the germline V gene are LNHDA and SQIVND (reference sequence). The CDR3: CASSILIGPNTEAFF. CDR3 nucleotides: TGTGCCAGTAGTATTCTAATAGGGCCGAACACTGAAGCTTTCTTT.

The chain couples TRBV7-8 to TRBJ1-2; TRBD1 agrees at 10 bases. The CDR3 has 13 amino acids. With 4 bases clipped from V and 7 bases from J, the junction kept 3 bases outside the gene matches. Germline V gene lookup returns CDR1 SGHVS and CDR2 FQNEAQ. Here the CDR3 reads CASSSGQGFGYTF. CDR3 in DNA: TGTGCCAGCAGCTCGGGACAGGGGTTTGGCTACACCTTC.

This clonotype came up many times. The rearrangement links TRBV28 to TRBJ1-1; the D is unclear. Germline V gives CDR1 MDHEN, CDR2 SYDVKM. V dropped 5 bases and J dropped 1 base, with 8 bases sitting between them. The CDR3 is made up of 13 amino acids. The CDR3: CASSPIRNTEAFF. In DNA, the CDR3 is TGTGCCAGCAGTCCGATCAGGAACACTGAAGCTTTCTTT. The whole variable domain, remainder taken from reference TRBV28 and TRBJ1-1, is DVKVTQSSRYLVKRTGEKVFLECVQDMDHENMFWYRQDPGLGLRLIYFSYDVKMKEKGDIPEGYSVSREKKERFSLILESASTNQTSMYLCASSPIRNTEAFFGQGTRLTVV.

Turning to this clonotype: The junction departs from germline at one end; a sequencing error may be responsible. In DNA form, the CDR3 reads TGCTGTGCCCCTAGCGGCCGCACAGATACGCAGTATTTT. Translating it yields CCAPSGRTDTQYF. The gene calls are TRBV20-1 and TRBJ2-3; 7 bases are a match to TRBD2. The length of the CDR3 is 13 residues. Germline V gene lookup returns CDR1 DFQATT and CDR2 SNEGSKA (reference sequence).

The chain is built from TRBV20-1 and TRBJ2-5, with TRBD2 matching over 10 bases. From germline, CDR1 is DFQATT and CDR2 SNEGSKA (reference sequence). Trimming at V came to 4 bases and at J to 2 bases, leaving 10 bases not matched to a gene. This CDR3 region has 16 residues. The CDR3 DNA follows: TGCAGTGCTAATTCGGGTAGCGGGGGGCGTCAAGAGACCCAGTACTTC. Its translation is CSANSGSGGRQETQYF.

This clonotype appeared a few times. The DNA of the CDR3 is TGTGCCAGCAGTGAGTACCCCTCCAATGAGCAGTTCTTC. Its translation is CASSEYPSNEQFF. V and J are TRBV2 and TRBJ2-1; unclear D gene. Germline CDR1 and CDR2: SNHLY and FYNNEI. Trimming stripped 3 bases from V and 6 bases from J, with 9 bases between. The CDR3 is 13 residues long.

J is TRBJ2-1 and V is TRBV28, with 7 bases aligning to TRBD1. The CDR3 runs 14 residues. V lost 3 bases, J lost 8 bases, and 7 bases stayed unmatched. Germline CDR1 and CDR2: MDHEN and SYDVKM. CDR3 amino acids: CASSFRGQTYEQFF. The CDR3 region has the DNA TGTGCCAGCAGTTTTCGGGGACAGACGTATGAGCAGTTCTTC.

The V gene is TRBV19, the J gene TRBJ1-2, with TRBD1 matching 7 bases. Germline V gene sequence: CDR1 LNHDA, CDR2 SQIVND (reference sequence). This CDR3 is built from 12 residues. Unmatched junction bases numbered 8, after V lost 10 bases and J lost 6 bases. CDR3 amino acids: CAISTGSDGYTF. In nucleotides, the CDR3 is TGTGCCATCTCGACAGGGTCAGATGGCTACACCTTC.